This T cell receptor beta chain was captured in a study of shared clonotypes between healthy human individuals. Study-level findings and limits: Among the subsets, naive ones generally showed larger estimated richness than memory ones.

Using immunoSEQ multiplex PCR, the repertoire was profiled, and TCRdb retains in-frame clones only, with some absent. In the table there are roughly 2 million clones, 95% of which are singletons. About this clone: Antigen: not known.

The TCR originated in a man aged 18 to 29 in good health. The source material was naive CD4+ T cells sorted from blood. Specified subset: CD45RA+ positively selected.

Here the CDR3 DNA reads TGTGCCTGGAGTAGGAAGGTAGCCCCCGGGGAGCTGTTTTTT. The encoded protein is CAWSRKVAPGELFF. The chain couples TRBV30 to TRBJ2-2; no clear D gene. V was shortened by 2 bases and J by 6 bases, with 13 bases between the two germline ends. CDR1 and CDR2 (germline): GTSNPN, SVGIG (reference sequence). This CDR3 has 14 amino acids.